The rows below give T cell receptor beta chains drawn from one sample of a study of PD-1 blockade in classical Hodgkin lymphoma. Assay used: immunoSEQ multiplex PCR; TCRdb lists only in-frame clones, some missing. The data hold 30,000 or so clones, with about four fifths observed a single time. The sample was peripheral blood mononuclear cells (PBMCs), taken at baseline. The receptors come from a human donor with classical Hodgkin lymphoma. The CDR3 runs from the conserved cysteine through the conserved F or W. Fields, in order: V gene, J gene, clone size, D gene, CDR3 protein, CDR3 DNA. The D gene is left open where the match is weak. Clone size is given for some rows only: seen once, a few or many times, or a class if the clone is expanded.

>TRBV7-3|TRBJ1-1|-|-
CASSLFGGDTEAFF
TGTGCCAGCAGCTTATTCGGGGGAGACACTGAAGCTTTCTTT
>TRBV5-6|TRBJ2-2|-|TRBD1
CASSDRGYLGELFF
TGTGCCAGCAGCGACAGGGGCTATCTCGGGGAGCTGTTTTTT
>TRBV7-2|TRBJ2-3|once|TRBD1
CASSAPGQGYDTQYF
TGTGCCAGCAGCGCACCGGGACAGGGCTACGATACGCAGTATTTT
>TRBV2|TRBJ1-2|-|-
CASSGGTTSVNGYTF
TGTGCCAGCAGTGGAGGGACAACGAGCGTGAATGGCTACACCTTC
>TRBV11-3|TRBJ2-7|once|TRBD1
CASSSVGTGGNEQYF
TGTGCCAGCAGCTCGGTGGGGACAGGGGGAAACGAGCAGTACTTC
>TRBV5-1|TRBJ1-6|-|-
CASSLALRSPLHF
TGCGCCAGCAGCTTGGCCCTCCGTTCACCCCTCCACTTT
>TRBV28|TRBJ1-5|-|-
CASNLQDQPQHF
TGTGCCAGCAACTTACAGGATCAGCCCCAGCATTTT
>TRBV6-6|TRBJ2-3|-|-
CASSYGSTDTQYF
TGTGCCAGCAGTTACGGGAGCACAGATACGCAGTATTTT
>TRBV28|TRBJ1-1|-|-
CASSWDPNTEAFF
TGTGCCAGCAGTTGGGACCCGAACACTGAAGCTTTCTTT
>TRBV18|TRBJ1-4|-|TRBD1
CASSPLIQGTNEKLFF
TGTGCCAGCTCACCACTAATACAGGGGACTAATGAAAAACTGTTTTTT
>TRBV9|TRBJ2-3|-|TRBD2
CASSSSGTNTDTQYF
TGTGCCAGCAGCTCCTCAGGGACTAACACAGATACGCAGTATTTT
>TRBV30|TRBJ1-4|once|-
CAWKGRRNEKLFF
TGTGCCTGGAAAGGACGGAGGAATGAAAAACTGTTTTTT
>TRBV19|TRBJ1-5|-|-
CASSIQGINQPQHF
TGTGCCAGTAGTATTCAGGGTATCAATCAGCCCCAGCATTTT
>TRBV18|TRBJ2-6|-|TRBD1
CASSPQGARTGANVLTF
TGTGCCAGCTCACCACAGGGGGCTAGGACCGGGGCCAACGTCCTGACTTTC
>TRBV7-7|TRBJ2-3|-|-
CASSFREADTQYF
TGTGCTAGCAGCTTTAGAGAGGCAGATACGCAGTATTTT
>TRBV6-5|TRBJ1-5|-|TRBD1
CASSPGQGFNQPQHF
TGTGCCAGCAGCCCGGGACAGGGTTTCAATCAGCCCCAGCATTTT
>TRBV4-2|TRBJ2-1|large|-
CASSPPWGDEQFF
TGTGCCAGCAGCCCCCCGTGGGGGGATGAGCAGTTCTTC
>TRBV9|TRBJ2-3|-|-
CASSVGGGDTQYF
TGTGCCAGCAGCGTAGGAGGTGGAGATACGCAGTATTTT
>TRBV9|TRBJ1-2|-|-
CASSVPRDPSGYTF
TGTGCCAGCAGCGTTCCCAGGGATCCCTCCGGCTACACCTTC
>TRBV6-5|TRBJ1-1|-|-
CASSQTGWGTEAFF
TGTGCCAGCAGTCAAACGGGATGGGGCACTGAAGCTTTCTTT
>TRBV27|TRBJ1-1|-|TRBD1
CASSPRTGLNTEAFF
TGTGCCAGCAGTCCCCGGACAGGATTGAACACTGAAGCTTTCTTT
>TRBV13|TRBJ2-7|-|TRBD1
CASSPGTGIEQYF
TGTGCCAGCAGCCCCGGGACAGGCATCGAGCAGTACTTC
>TRBV6-5|TRBJ1-3|-|-
CASSSTGNTIYF
TGTGCCAGCAGTTCTACTGGAAACACCATATATTTT
>TRBV7-2|TRBJ2-7|-|-
CASSLPVGSPYEQYF
TGTGCCAGCAGCTTACCGGTCGGGTCCCCCTACGAGCAGTACTTC
>TRBV19|TRBJ2-7|medium-sized|-
CASSMKISGYEQYF
TGTGCCAGTAGTATGAAAATCTCGGGCTACGAGCAGTACTTC
>TRBV11-3|TRBJ1-5|-|TRBD1
CASSLVGGTAVNQPQHF
TGTGCCAGCAGCTTAGTGGGGGGGACAGCTGTTAATCAGCCCCAGCATTTT
>TRBV18|TRBJ1-4|-|TRBD1
CASSPFGQGEKLFF
TGTGCCAGCTCACCATTCGGACAGGGGGAAAAACTGTTTTTT
>TRBV7-9|TRBJ1-2|-|TRBD1
CASSRDSYGYTF
TGTGCCAGCAGCAGGGACAGCTATGGCTACACCTTC
>TRBV7-9|TRBJ1-1|-|-
CASSLWENTEAFF
TGTGCCAGCAGCTTGTGGGAGAACACTGAAGCTTTCTTT
>TRBV10-3|TRBJ2-2|-|TRBD2
CAISAGLAGFTGELFF
TGTGCCATCAGTGCGGGACTAGCGGGGTTCACCGGGGAGCTGTTTTTT
>TRBV10-3|TRBJ2-2|-|-
CAIRRGGDTGELFF
TGTGCCATCAGGAGAGGGGGTGACACCGGGGAGCTGTTTTTT
>TRBV5-1|TRBJ1-5|-|-
CASSLAANQPQHF
TGCGCCAGCAGCTTGGCGGCGAACCAGCCCCAGCATTTT
>TRBV4-3|TRBJ1-6|-|TRBD1
CASSQEGDRANSPLHF
TGCGCCAGCAGCCAAGAAGGGGACAGGGCTAATTCACCCCTCCACTTT
>TRBV28|TRBJ2-6|-|-
CASSPILGYNSGANVLTF
TGTGCCAGCAGTCCTATCCTGGGTTATAACTCTGGGGCCAACGTCCTGACTTTC
>TRBV11-3|TRBJ1-1|-|-
CASNAPGRPTEAFF
TGTGCCAGCAACGCTCCAGGGAGGCCCACTGAAGCTTTCTTT
>TRBV18|TRBJ1-3|-|TRBD1
CASSPQGASGNTIYF
TGTGCCAGCTCTCCCCAGGGGGCCTCAGGAAACACCATATATTTT
>TRBV19|TRBJ1-3|few|-
CASSIDRGAGNTIYF
TGTGCCAGTAGTATAGATCGAGGGGCTGGAAACACCATATATTTT
>TRBV27|TRBJ1-3|few|-
CASSAGNTIYF
TGTGCCAGCAGTGCAGGGAACACCATATATTTT
>TRBV5-1|TRBJ1-2|-|-
CASSLGHAGSAYGYTF
TGCGCCAGCAGCTTGGGGCACGCGGGATCCGCCTATGGCTACACCTTC
>TRBV12-5|TRBJ2-2|-|-
CASENRETSGELFF
TGTGCTAGTGAGAACAGGGAGACGTCCGGGGAGCTGTTTTTT